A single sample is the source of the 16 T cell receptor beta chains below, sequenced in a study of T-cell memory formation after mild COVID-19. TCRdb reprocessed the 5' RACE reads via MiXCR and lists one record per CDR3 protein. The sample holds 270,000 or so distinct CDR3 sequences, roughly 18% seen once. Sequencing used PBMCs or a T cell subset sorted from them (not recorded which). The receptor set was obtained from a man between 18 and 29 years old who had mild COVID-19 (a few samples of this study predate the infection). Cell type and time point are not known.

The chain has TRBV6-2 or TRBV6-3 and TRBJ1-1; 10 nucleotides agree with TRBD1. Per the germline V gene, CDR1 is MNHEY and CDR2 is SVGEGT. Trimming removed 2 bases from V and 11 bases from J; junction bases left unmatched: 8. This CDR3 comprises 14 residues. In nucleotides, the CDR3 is TGTGCCAGCAGTTACCATACGAAGGGACAGGGGGCTTTCTTT. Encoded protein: CASSYHTKGQGAFF.

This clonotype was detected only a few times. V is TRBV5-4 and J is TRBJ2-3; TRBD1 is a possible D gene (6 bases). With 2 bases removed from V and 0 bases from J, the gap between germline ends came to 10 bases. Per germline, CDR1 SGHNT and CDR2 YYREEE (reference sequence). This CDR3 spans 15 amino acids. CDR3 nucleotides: TGTGCCAGCAGCTTCCGGACAGCGAGCACAGATACGCAGTATTTT. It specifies CASSFRTASTDTQYF.

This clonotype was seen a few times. The DNA of the CDR3 is TGTGCCAGCAGTTACGATGGGAGGGCCCGGGAAGATACGCAGTATTTT. This encodes CASSYDGRAREDTQYF. This chain joins TRBV6-6 and TRBJ2-3, with 7 bases that match TRBD2. This CDR3 spans 16 amino acids. Trimming took 2 bases from V and 5 from J; bases not matched to a gene: 10. In germline, CDR1 is MNHNY, CDR2 SVGAGI (reference sequence).

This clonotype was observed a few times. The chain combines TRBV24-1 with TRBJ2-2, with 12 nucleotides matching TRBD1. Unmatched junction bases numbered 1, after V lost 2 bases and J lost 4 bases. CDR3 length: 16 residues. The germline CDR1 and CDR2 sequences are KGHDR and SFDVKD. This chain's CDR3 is CATSDWDRGRTGELFF. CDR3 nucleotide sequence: TGTGCCACCAGTGATTGGGACAGGGGGCGCACCGGGGAGCTGTTTTTT.

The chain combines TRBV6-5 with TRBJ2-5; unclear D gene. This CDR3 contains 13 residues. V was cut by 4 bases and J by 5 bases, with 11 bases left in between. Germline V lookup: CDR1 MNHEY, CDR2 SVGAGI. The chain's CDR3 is CASSSTYGETQYF. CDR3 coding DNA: TGTGCCAGCAGTTCGACGTATGGGGAGACCCAGTACTTC.

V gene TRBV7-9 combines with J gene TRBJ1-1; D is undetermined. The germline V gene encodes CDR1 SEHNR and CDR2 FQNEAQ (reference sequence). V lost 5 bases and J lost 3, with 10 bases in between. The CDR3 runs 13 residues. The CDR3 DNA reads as TGTGCCAGCAGCCGACATACAGACACTGAAGCTTTCTTT. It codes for CASSRHTDTEAFF.

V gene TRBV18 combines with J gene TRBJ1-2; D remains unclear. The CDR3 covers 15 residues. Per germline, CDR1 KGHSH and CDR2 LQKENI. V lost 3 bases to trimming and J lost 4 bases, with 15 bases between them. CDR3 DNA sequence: TGTGCCAGCTCACCGGCACCGGAGGTGGCCTATGGCTACACCTTC. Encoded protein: CASSPAPEVAYGYTF. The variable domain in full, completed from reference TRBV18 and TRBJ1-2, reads NAGVMQNPRHLVRRRGQEARLRCSPMKGHSHVYWYRQLPEEGLKFMVYLQKENIIDESGMPKERFSAEFPKEGPSILRIQQVVRGDSAAYFCASSPAPEVAYGYTFGSGTRLTVV.

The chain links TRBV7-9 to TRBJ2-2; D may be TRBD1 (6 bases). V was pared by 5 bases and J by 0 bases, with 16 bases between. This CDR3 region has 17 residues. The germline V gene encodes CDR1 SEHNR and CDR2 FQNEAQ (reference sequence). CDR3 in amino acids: CASSPTGIYANTGELFF. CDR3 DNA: TGTGCCAGCAGCCCGACAGGTATATACGCGAACACCGGGGAGCTGTTTTTT.

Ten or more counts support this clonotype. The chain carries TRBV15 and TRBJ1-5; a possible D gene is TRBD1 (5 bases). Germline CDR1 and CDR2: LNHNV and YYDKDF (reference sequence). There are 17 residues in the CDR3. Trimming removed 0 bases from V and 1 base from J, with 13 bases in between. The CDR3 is CATSRDFPGYSNQPQHF. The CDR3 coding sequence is TGTGCCACCAGCAGAGATTTCCCAGGGTACAGCAATCAGCCCCAGCATTTT.

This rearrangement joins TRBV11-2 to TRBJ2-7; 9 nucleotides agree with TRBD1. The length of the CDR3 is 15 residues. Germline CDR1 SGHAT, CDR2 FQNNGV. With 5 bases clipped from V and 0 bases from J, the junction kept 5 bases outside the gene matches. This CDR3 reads CASSQGTGSSYEQYF. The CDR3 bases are TGTGCCAGCAGCCAGGGGACAGGGAGCTCCTACGAGCAGTACTTC.

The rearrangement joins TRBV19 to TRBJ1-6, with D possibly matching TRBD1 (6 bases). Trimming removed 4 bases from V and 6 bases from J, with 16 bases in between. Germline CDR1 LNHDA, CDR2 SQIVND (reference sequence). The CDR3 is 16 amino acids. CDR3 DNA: TGTGCCAGTAGTAGATGGACAGAGGGGGTTAATTCACCCCTCCACTTT. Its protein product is CASSRWTEGVNSPLHF.

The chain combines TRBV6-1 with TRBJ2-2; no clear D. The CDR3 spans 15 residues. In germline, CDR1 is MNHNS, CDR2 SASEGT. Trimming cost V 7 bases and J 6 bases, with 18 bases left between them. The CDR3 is CASTIIRTRAGELFF. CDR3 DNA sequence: TGTGCCAGCACCATTATCCGGACCCGGGCCGGGGAGCTGTTTTTT.

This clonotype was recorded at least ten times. CDR3 region: CASSLSPSGATRNTGELFF. DNA of the CDR3: TGTGCCAGCAGCCTCTCGCCTAGCGGGGCGACACGTAACACCGGGGAGCTGTTTTTT. The rearrangement links TRBV12-3 or TRBV12-4 to TRBJ2-2; 9 bases map to TRBD2. V lost 6 bases and J lost 2; bases outside the gene matches: 16. This CDR3 spans 19 amino acids.

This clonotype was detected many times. The CDR3 DNA sequence: TGTGCCAGCAGTTACGGGTTAGGGGTTAGGGGAGAGACCCAGTACTTC. It is translated as CASSYGLGVRGETQYF. V is TRBV6-2 or TRBV6-3 and J is TRBJ2-5; perhaps TRBD1 as D (5 bases). The CDR3 runs 16 residues. The V end was cut by 2 bases, the J end by 4 bases, with 17 bases between. CDR1 is MNHEY, CDR2 SVGEGT, per germline.

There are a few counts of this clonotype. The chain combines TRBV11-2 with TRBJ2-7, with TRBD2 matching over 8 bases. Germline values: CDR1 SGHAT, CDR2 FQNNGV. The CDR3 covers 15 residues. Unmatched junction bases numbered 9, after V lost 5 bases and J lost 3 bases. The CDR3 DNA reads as TGTGCCAGCAGCCTAAGGCGGGGGGTTGTCTACGAGCAGTACTTC. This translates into CASSLRRGVVYEQYF.

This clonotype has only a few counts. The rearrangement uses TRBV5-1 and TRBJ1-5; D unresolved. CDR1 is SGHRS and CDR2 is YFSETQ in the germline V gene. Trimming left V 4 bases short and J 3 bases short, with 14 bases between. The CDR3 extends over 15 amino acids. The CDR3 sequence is CASSLTGIDNQPQHF. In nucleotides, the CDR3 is TGCGCCAGCAGCCTGACCGGTATAGACAATCAGCCCCAGCATTTT. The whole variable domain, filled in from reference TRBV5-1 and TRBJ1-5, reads KAGVTQTPRYLIKTRGQQVTLSCSPISGHRSVSWYQQTPGQGLQFLFEYFSETQRNKGNFPGRFSGRQFSNSRSEMNVSTLELGDSALYLCASSLTGIDNQPQHFGDGTRLSIL.